Listed here are 8 T cell receptor beta chains from one sample, sequenced in a study of early stage breast cancer tumors. Clones were sequenced by immunoSEQ multiplex PCR, and TCRdb holds only the in-frame ones, with some missing. Of about 58,000 clones in the sample, roughly 80% were seen once. Sequencing was done on a sample of blood. The receptors originated from a person aged 30 to 40 with breast cancer.

V usage is TRBV4-3 and J usage is TRBJ2-2; tentatively, D is TRBD1 (7 bases). The V end was cut by 1 base, the J end by 4 bases, with 10 bases between. Germline-derived CDR1 and CDR2 are LGHNA and YSLEER. The CDR3 contains 15 residues. CDR3 nucleotides: TGCGCCAGCAGCCAAGCTCAGGGGGGCACCGGGGAGCTGTTTTTT. This encodes CASSQAQGGTGELFF.

This clone was found a few times. The chain has TRBV30 and TRBJ1-2; perhaps TRBD1 as D (5 bases). Trimming removed 2 bases from V and 2 bases from J, with 15 bases in between. CDR1 and CDR2 from the germline V gene are GTSNPN and SVGIG (reference sequence). The CDR3 runs to 15 residues. The chain's CDR3 is CAWSPGGAINYGYTF. The CDR3 DNA follows: TGTGCCTGGAGTCCGGGGGGTGCAATAAACTATGGCTACACCTTC.

This rearrangement joins TRBV28 to TRBJ1-1, with D unclear. The V and J ends lost 3 bases and 1 base respectively, with 3 bases between them. Germline V gene data show CDR1 as MDHEN and CDR2 as SYDVKM. This CDR3 spans 12 amino acids. CDR3 amino acids: CASSLQNTEAFF. CDR3 nucleotides: TGTGCCAGCAGTTTGCAGAACACTGAAGCTTTCTTT.

The rearrangement joins TRBV19 to TRBJ2-2; the match to TRBD1 covers 7 bases. CDR1 and CDR2 (germline): LNHDA, SQIVND (reference sequence). V trimming: 8 bases; J trimming: 5 bases; junction bases outside the gene matches: 8. This CDR3 contains 14 residues. This chain's CDR3 is CASCSGTATGELFF. In DNA, the CDR3 is TGTGCCAGTTGCTCCGGGACAGCAACCGGGGAGCTGTTTTTT.

V usage is TRBV5-4 and J usage is TRBJ2-7; D gene uncertain. V was pared by 4 bases and J by 0 bases, with 14 bases between. CDR3 length equals 15 residues. The germline V gene encodes CDR1 SGHNT and CDR2 YYREEE (reference sequence). The CDR3 DNA reads as TGTGCCAGCAGCCGCGCTTGGGGAACCTCCTACGAGCAGTACTTC. It translates to CASSRAWGTSYEQYF.

This rearrangement joins TRBV6-1 to TRBJ2-2; D is unresolved. The CDR3 runs 13 residues. Germline assignment: CDR1 MNHNS and CDR2 SASEGT. Trimming stripped 6 bases from V and 6 bases from J, with 11 bases between. CDR3 residues: CASRVSEAGELFF. The DNA of the CDR3 is TGTGCCAGCAGGGTTTCCGAGGCCGGGGAGCTGTTTTTT.

Here the CDR3 reads CASSPTPVPNTEAFF. For the CDR3, the DNA is TGTGCCAGCAGCCCGACCCCGGTCCCGAACACTGAAGCTTTCTTT. V gene TRBV2 combines with J gene TRBJ1-1, with D unresolved. The germline CDR1 and CDR2 sequences are SNHLY and FYNNEI. V dropped 6 bases and J dropped 1 base, with 15 bases sitting between them. The length of the CDR3 is 15 residues.

The chain combines TRBV18 with TRBJ2-2; D may correspond to TRBD1 or TRBD2 (5 bases each). Trimming removed 3 bases from V and 4 bases from J, with 12 bases in between. Germline lookup yields CDR1 KGHSH and CDR2 LQKENI. This CDR3 spans 15 amino acids. The CDR3 coding sequence is TGTGCCAGCTCACCCCCCCGAGGGACCACCGGGGAGCTGTTTTTT. Encoded protein: CASSPPRGTTGELFF.